This T cell receptor beta chain was obtained from a study of early T cells in non-severe SARS-CoV-2 infection. Study-wide context: Sequencing was performed on bulk RNA from unsorted whole blood, leaving chains unpaired. The study, taken as a whole, reports: VDJdb matching favored anti-spike CD8 responses, missing private and CD4 specificities.

The CDR3 extends over 16 amino acids. Germline V lookup: CDR1 MNHNS, CDR2 SASEGT. V dropped 9 bases and J dropped 5; count of bases not matched to a gene: 10. Unique molecular identifier tags were affixed to discrete cDNA molecules. Each CDR3 protein is one row after TCRdb ran MiXCR on the 5' RACE reads. Seen here are about 44,000 distinct CDR3 sequences, 12% observed once, and the top ten hold roughly a sixth. About this clonotype itself: The antigen remains unidentified.

V gene TRBV6-1 combines with J gene TRBJ2-2, with 12 nucleotides matching TRBD1. This TCR came from an adult who was a healthcare worker with PCR-confirmed SARS-CoV-2 infection or an uninfected control (not recorded which). Sequencing was done on a sample of whole blood. The CDR3 loop is CASVGDRGRITGELFF. The CDR3 DNA follows: TGTGCCAGTGTGGGGGACAGGGGGCGGATTACCGGGGAGCTGTTTTTT.